This T cell receptor beta chain was retrieved from a study of blood T cells in healthy people across ages. Concerning this clonotype itself: What it binds is not known.

A second PCR of 7 to 11 cycles used a sample-barcoded 5' primer and a J-beta primer mix. Via MiXCR, TCRdb re-called the 5' RACE reads, giving one row per CDR3 protein. The sample holds 650,000 to 800,000 distinct CDR3 sequences; under 45% are singletons and the top ten take around 18%. Findings of the study overall: Roughly linear declines in TCR beta diversity per million T cells occurred with age.

Sequenced material: blood. This TCR derives from a man in his sixties in good health.

This chain's CDR3 is CASSQGSGTYNEQYF. The CDR3 nucleotides read TGTGCCAGCAGCCAAGGTTCCGGTACCTACAATGAGCAGTACTTC. The chain has TRBV3-1 and TRBJ2-1, with D uncertain. With the DNA end fitting TRBJ2-7 better, the J assignment may be wrong. Germline lookup yields CDR1 LGHDT and CDR2 YNNKEL (reference sequence). This CDR3 is 15 amino acids long.